What follows are 26 T cell receptor beta chains derived from one specimen sequenced in a study of cytomegalovirus exposure and HLA in healthy donors. It was with 60 Vbeta and 13 Jbeta primers that the PCR ran. Profiled with immunoSEQ multiplex PCR; TCRdb holds only in-frame clones, not every one. The sample has 110,000 to 150,000 clones, roughly four fifths seen once. Sequencing was done on a sample of PBMCs. These receptors all come from a male donor in good health and CMV-seronegative.

The chain employs TRBV7-2 and TRBJ2-3; D not resolved. This CDR3 has 12 residues. V lost 2 bases to trimming and J lost 7 bases, with 7 bases between them. The germline gives CDR1 SGHTA, CDR2 FQGNSA. CDR3 region: CASSLSTNTQYF. For the CDR3, the DNA is TGTGCCAGCAGCTTAAGTACTAATACGCAGTATTTT.

The chain has TRBV7-9 and TRBJ2-3; unclear D gene. This CDR3 has 14 residues. Trimming took 1 base from V and 3 from J, leaving 8 bases between them. Per germline, CDR1 SEHNR and CDR2 FQNEAQ (reference sequence). CDR3 in amino acids: CASSLDTGTDTQYF. In nucleotides, the CDR3 is TGTGCCAGCAGCTTAGATACCGGGACAGATACGCAGTATTTT. Full variable domain (missing parts from reference TRBV7-9 and TRBJ2-3): DTGVSQNPRHKITKRGQNVTFRCDPISEHNRLYWYRQTLGQGPEFLTYFQNEAQLEKSRLLSDRFSAERPKGSFSTLEIQRTEQGDSAMYLCASSLDTGTDTQYFGPGTRLTVL.

This chain connects TRBV13 to TRBJ2-3; TRBD2 aligns across 9 bases. The germline V gene has CDR1 PRHDT and CDR2 FYEKMQ (reference sequence). V shed 3 bases, J shed 0 bases, and the junction held 16 bases outside the gene matches. This CDR3 is built from 20 residues. The CDR3 sequence is CASSLRKAGGGPTSTDTQYF. CDR3 nucleotide sequence: TGTGCCAGCAGCTTGCGTAAGGCGGGGGGGGGACCCACTAGCACAGATACGCAGTATTTT.

The chain has TRBV7-9 and TRBJ2-3; D may be TRBD1 (6 bases). Trimming removed 5 bases at V and 5 bases at J, with 17 bases between. Looked up from germline, CDR1 is SEHNR and CDR2 is FQNEAQ (reference sequence). This CDR3 spans 15 amino acids. CDR3 nucleotide sequence: TGTGCCAGCAGCCATGCACTAAGGGGGTTAGATACGCAGTATTTT. Translating gives CASSHALRGLDTQYF.

J is TRBJ2-7 and V is TRBV28; maybe TRBD2 (6 bases). Germline V gene data show CDR1 as MDHEN and CDR2 as SYDVKM. V was clipped by 5 bases and J by 3 bases, with 17 bases between them. The length of the CDR3 is 15 residues. The CDR3 region has the DNA TGTGCCAGCAGTCCGCTGACTAGGAATAACTACGAGCAGTACTTC. Its translation: CASSPLTRNNYEQYF.

This chain connects TRBV9 to TRBJ2-1; 8 nucleotides match TRBD2. V was pared by 3 bases and J by 9 bases, with 11 bases of the junction left unmatched. The CDR3 contains 15 residues. Germline-derived CDR1 and CDR2 are SGDLS and YYNGEE. The CDR3: CASSGSRGVSTEQFF. The CDR3 nucleotides read TGTGCCAGCAGCGGTTCGCGGGGGGTAAGCACTGAGCAGTTCTTC. Drawing the rest from reference TRBV9 and TRBJ2-1, the complete variable domain is DSGVTQTPKHLITATGQRVTLRCSPRSGDLSVYWYQQSLDQGLQFLIQYYNGEERAKGNILERFSAQQFPDLHSELNLSSLELGDSALYFCASSGSRGVSTEQFFGPGTRLTVL.

The chain uses TRBV30 and TRBJ2-7, with 8 bases that match TRBD2. Trimming at V came to 7 bases and at J to 1 base, leaving 6 bases not matched to a gene. CDR1 and CDR2 (germline): GTSNPN, SVGIG (reference sequence). This CDR3 contains 13 residues. The CDR3 DNA is TGTGCCTTCAGCGGGAGAGGTTCCTACGAGCAGTACTTC. Its translation is CAFSGRGSYEQYF.

The rearrangement joins TRBV19 to TRBJ1-1; 8 nucleotides match TRBD1. The V and J ends lost 2 bases and 7 bases, in that order; junction bases with no gene match: 3. This CDR3 has 13 residues. The germline gives CDR1 LNHDA, CDR2 SQIVND (reference sequence). The CDR3: CASSIRQGSEAFF. Here the CDR3 DNA reads TGTGCCAGTAGTATAAGACAGGGGAGTGAAGCTTTCTTT.

V is TRBV10-3 and J is TRBJ1-1, with 8 positions matching TRBD1. The germline CDR1 and CDR2 sequences are ENHRY and SYGVKD. V shed 6 bases, J shed 5 bases, and the junction held 17 bases outside the gene matches. There are 17 residues in the CDR3. The CDR3 region is CAIRRTGQSELGTEAFF. DNA for the CDR3: TGTGCCATCAGAAGGACAGGGCAATCCGAATTGGGGACTGAAGCTTTCTTT.

This chain links TRBV2 with TRBJ2-5; 7 nucleotides agree with TRBD2. The end of the DNA fits TRBJ2-7 better, so the J call may be wrong. The CDR3 sequence is 15 residues long. Per germline, CDR1 SNHLY and CDR2 FYNNEI. As DNA, the CDR3 is TGTGCCAGCAGTGATCGAGCGGCGGGAGTAGACGAGCAGTACTTC. It specifies CASSDRAAGVDEQYF.

The J gene is TRBJ1-2, the V gene TRBV27; 8 nucleotides agree with TRBD1. The CDR3 runs 14 residues. Germline loops: CDR1 MNHEY, CDR2 SMNVEV (reference sequence). After removal of 5 bases from V and 2 bases from J, the junction contained 4 bases not matched to a gene. CDR3 protein: CASSRTGKNYGYTF. The CDR3 bases are TGTGCCAGCAGTAGGACAGGGAAAAACTATGGCTACACCTTC.

This clone has just one count. The chain combines TRBV9 with TRBJ2-5; D possibly corresponds to TRBD1 (5 bases). Trimming took 0 bases from V and 1 from J, leaving 13 bases between them. CDR3 length equals 16 residues. Per the germline V gene, CDR1 is SGDLS and CDR2 is YYNGEE. The DNA of the CDR3 is TGTGCCAGCAGCGTAGATCCAGGGTTGGGCCAAGAGACCCAGTACTTC. Protein product: CASSVDPGLGQETQYF.

This chain links TRBV14 with TRBJ1-3; D gene ambiguous. The germline gives CDR1 SGHDN, CDR2 FVKESK. This CDR3 contains 12 residues. V lost 6 bases and J lost 4, with 7 bases in between. The CDR3 sequence: CASRRNGNTIYF. In nucleotides, the CDR3 is TGTGCCAGCAGGCGAAACGGAAACACCATATATTTT.

The table lists this clone with a few counts. The gene calls are TRBV14 and TRBJ1-4, with unresolved D. CDR3 length: 14 amino acids. From germline, CDR1 is SGHDN and CDR2 FVKESK. V lost 1 base and J lost 3, with 6 bases in between. The CDR3 DNA follows: TGTGCCAGCAGCCAAGGAGGGTCTAATGAAAAACTGTTTTTT. It yields the protein CASSQGGSNEKLFF.

This clone appeared a single time. J is TRBJ1-1 and V is TRBV7-3; D is unclear. V dropped 2 bases and J dropped 0 bases, with 4 bases sitting between them. This CDR3 is 13 amino acids long. Germline V CDR1 and CDR2: SGHTA, FQGTGA. The CDR3, as DNA: TGTGCCAGCAGCTTAGTCATGAACACTGAAGCTTTCTTT. As protein: CASSLVMNTEAFF.

As concerns this clone: Additional DNA sequences in this sample encode the identical CDR3. This rearrangement joins TRBV11-2 to TRBJ1-2; D perhaps matches TRBD1 (5 bases). V was clipped by 5 bases and J by 5 bases, with 18 bases between them. The CDR3 length is 15 residues. CDR1 is SGHAT, CDR2 FQNNGV, per germline. The CDR3 coding sequence is TGTGCCAGCAGCCAAGGGGCCGTTTTAGGGTATGGCTACACCTTC. This codes for CASSQGAVLGYGYTF.

This clone came up once. The chain carries TRBV11-1 and TRBJ1-3; maybe TRBD1 (6 bases). Trimming took off 4 bases at V and 0 bases at J, with 7 bases between the two ends. In germline, CDR1 is SGHAT, CDR2 FQDESV (reference sequence). The CDR3 runs to 14 residues. CDR3 region: CASSWTDSGNTIYF. The CDR3 DNA reads as TGTGCCAGCAGCTGGACAGACTCTGGAAACACCATATATTTT.

This clone was seen only once. The genes are TRBV30 and TRBJ1-1; 8 nucleotides line up with TRBD1. The CDR3 is 13 amino acids. From germline, CDR1 is GTSNPN and CDR2 SVGIG (reference sequence). Trimming at V came to 2 bases and at J to 7 bases, leaving 6 bases not matched to a gene. The CDR3 region has the DNA TGTGCCTGGAGTCCTCAAGGACAGGGTGAAGCTTTCTTT. Its protein product is CAWSPQGQGEAFF. Filled out from reference TRBV30 and TRBJ1-1, the complete variable domain reads SQTIHQWPATLVQPVGSPLSLECTVEGTSNPNLYWYRQAAGRGLQLLFYSVGIGQISSEVPQNLSASRPQDRQFILSSKKLLLSDSGFYLCAWSPQGQGEAFFGQGTRLTVV.

This clone was recorded only once. The genes are TRBV6-1 and TRBJ2-7; 8 nucleotides match TRBD2. The V segment lost 7 bases and the J segment 7 bases; nucleotides outside the gene matches: 12. The CDR3 has 14 residues. CDR1 MNHNS and CDR2 SASEGT come from the germline V gene. The CDR3 loop reads CASKPLRTSTEQYF. CDR3 DNA: TGTGCCAGCAAGCCACTCAGGACTAGCACGGAGCAGTACTTC.

This clone showed up just a few times. The rearrangement links TRBV19 to TRBJ1-2; 11 bases match TRBD1. Per germline, CDR1 LNHDA and CDR2 SQIVND (reference sequence). V lost 9 bases to trimming and J lost 2 bases; unmatched junction nucleotides: 11. CDR3 length equals 16 residues. CDR3 nucleotide sequence: TGTGCCAGCCAACCGCGGGACAGGGGGGCGAACTATGGCTACACCTTC. Translating it yields CASQPRDRGANYGYTF.

This clone showed up just a few times. The chain combines TRBV7-6 with TRBJ2-2; no clear D gene. V was shortened by 4 bases and J by 1 base, with 10 bases between the two germline ends. The germline CDR1 and CDR2 sequences are SGHVS and FNYEAQ. This CDR3 is 15 amino acids long. CDR3 bases: TGTGCCAGCAGCTCTGGGCCAAGGAACACCGGGGAGCTGTTTTTT. Translation gives CASSSGPRNTGELFF.

The chain links TRBV27 to TRBJ1-4; perhaps TRBD1 as D (6 bases). The CDR3 loop spans 17 amino acids. V dropped 10 bases and J dropped 8 bases, with 29 bases sitting between them. Per germline, CDR1 MNHEY and CDR2 SMNVEV (reference sequence). CDR3: CAMLGHGGDVAREKLFF. The DNA of the CDR3 is TGTGCCATGTTGGGACACGGGGGGGACGTAGCGCGGGAAAAACTGTTTTTT.

The chain carries TRBV5-8 and TRBJ2-5, with TRBD1 matching over 8 bases. J lost 0 bases, V lost 3 bases, and 7 bases had no gene match. There are 16 residues in the CDR3. Germline V CDR1 and CDR2: SGHTS, YDEGEE. The CDR3 here is CASSSFGTGHQETQYF. CDR3 DNA sequence: TGTGCCAGCAGCTCGTTTGGGACAGGCCACCAAGAGACCCAGTACTTC.

The genes are TRBV6-5 and TRBJ2-1; 11 positions match TRBD1. This CDR3 has 14 amino acids. Germline CDR1 is MNHEY and CDR2 is SVGAGI. The V segment lost 7 bases and the J segment 4 bases; nucleotides outside the gene matches: 3. DNA of the CDR3: TGTGCCAGCACCGGACAGGGGGCTTACAATGAGCAGTTCTTC. As protein: CASTGQGAYNEQFF.

The chain combines TRBV5-1 with TRBJ2-5, with no clear D. The CDR3 sequence is 14 residues long. Germline loops: CDR1 SGHRS, CDR2 YFSETQ. V was clipped by 0 bases and J by 4 bases, with 10 bases between them. CDR3 region: CASSLGGNRETQYF. The CDR3 nucleotides are TGCGCCAGCAGCTTGGGCGGAAATCGAGAGACCCAGTACTTC.

The gene calls are TRBV4-1 and TRBJ1-1, with D maybe TRBD1 (6 bases). Per the germline V gene, CDR1 is MGHRA and CDR2 is YSYEKL. The germline V and J ends were trimmed by 2 bases and 11 bases, with 18 bases remaining between them. The CDR3 is 14 amino acids. CDR3 coding DNA: TGCGCCAGCAGCCAAATTGACAGGAGCAAAGGGGCTTTCTTT. Amino acids: CASSQIDRSKGAFF.